Listed here are 14 T cell receptor beta chains from one sample, sequenced in a study of blood T cell repertoires in COVID-19. This table comes from immunoSEQ multiplex PCR, and its TCRdb copy is limited to in-frame clones, with some not included. The repertoire holds 450,000 or so clones, with about 90% as singletons. What was sequenced was peripheral blood. All receptors derive from a man in his late teens or twenties with COVID-19, enrolled during active disease.

The count of this clone is one. This chain joins TRBV11-2 and TRBJ2-2, with 9 positions matching TRBD2. The CDR3 consists of 16 residues. CDR1 is SGHAT, CDR2 FQNNGV, per germline. Trimming at V came to 6 bases and at J to 7 bases, leaving 12 bases not matched to a gene. The CDR3 sequence: CASSNSGLAVGGELFF. CDR3 sequence (DNA): TGTGCCAGCAGTAATTCGGGACTAGCTGTCGGCGGGGAGCTGTTTTTT.

The V gene is TRBV2, the J gene TRBJ2-1; 8 nucleotides match TRBD1. The V and J ends lost 6 bases and 9 bases, in that order; junction bases with no gene match: 7. The germline gives CDR1 SNHLY, CDR2 FYNNEI. There are 13 residues in the CDR3. The CDR3, as DNA: TGTGCCAGCAGCCCGGACAGGGAAGTTGAGCAGTTCTTC. Residues: CASSPDREVEQFF.

On this clone itself: Different DNA sequences within this sample yield the same CDR3. The chain has TRBV7-3 and TRBJ2-5; D might be TRBD1 (5 bases). The CDR3 loop spans 13 amino acids. From germline, CDR1 is SGHTA and CDR2 FQGTGA. V lost 2 bases and J 3 bases, leaving 7 bases between the germline ends. The CDR3 region has the DNA TGTGCCAGCAGCTTAGACAGAGAAGAGACCCAGTACTTC. Protein product: CASSLDREETQYF.

The J gene is TRBJ1-1, the V gene TRBV5-1; 7 bases line up with TRBD1. The CDR3 covers 17 residues. Germline lookup yields CDR1 SGHRS and CDR2 YFSETQ. The V segment lost 4 bases and the J segment 0 bases; nucleotides outside the gene matches: 12. CDR3 bases: TGCGCCAGCAGCCCACCCGGGACAGACCCCATGAACACTGAAGCTTTCTTT. It specifies CASSPPGTDPMNTEAFF.

This chain joins TRBV7-3 and TRBJ2-1; 7 positions match TRBD2. Germline assignment: CDR1 SGHTA and CDR2 FQGTGA. Losses at the gene ends were 1 base for V and 2 bases for J; bases not matched to a gene: 5. The CDR3 totals 16 residues. The CDR3 reads CASSLRAGATYNEQFF. CDR3 nucleotides: TGTGCCAGCAGCTTAAGGGCGGGAGCCACCTACAATGAGCAGTTCTTC.

The chain links TRBV1 to TRBJ1-2; TRBD1 is taken as the D call from the table, unchecked against the DNA. TRBV1 is a recognized pseudogene. The CDR3 contains 12 residues. In DNA, the CDR3 is TGCACCAGAGGGGCGACGTTATATGGCTACACCTTC. This gives the protein CTRGATLYGYTF.

This chain joins TRBV2 and TRBJ2-5, with D possibly being TRBD2 (5 bases). Germline CDR1 is SNHLY and CDR2 is FYNNEI. Trimming cost V 7 bases and J 7 bases, with 10 bases left between them. CDR3 size: 11 residues. The CDR3 region is CASNPGGTQYF. The CDR3 DNA reads as TGTGCCAGCAACCCCGGAGGGACCCAGTACTTC. Variable domain in full (rest from reference TRBV2 and TRBJ2-5): EPEVTQTPSHQVTQMGQEVILRCVPISNHLYFYWYRQILGQKVEFLVSFYNNEISEKSEIFDDQFSVERPDGSNFTLKIRSTKLEDSAMYFCASNPGGTQYFGPGTRLLVL.

The CDR3 sequence is CASSLFTTVEAFF. The CDR3 nucleotides are TGTGCCAGCAGCCTGTTTACGACAGTTGAAGCTTTCTTT. V is TRBV14 and J is TRBJ1-1; D is possibly TRBD1 (5 bases). The germline V gene has CDR1 SGHDN and CDR2 FVKESK. This CDR3 has 13 residues. V dropped 4 bases and J dropped 7 bases, with 13 bases sitting between them.

The J gene is TRBJ2-3, the V gene TRBV5-1; D is unresolved. CDR1 is SGHRS and CDR2 is YFSETQ in the germline V gene. The ends were cut back, 1 base at V and 2 bases at J, with 11 bases in the middle. The CDR3 is made up of 15 amino acids. CDR3 bases: TGCGCCAGCAGCTTGTCCGGGTTCAACACAGATACGCAGTATTTT. It translates to CASSLSGFNTDTQYF.

V and J are TRBV27 and TRBJ2-7; 10 bases line up with TRBD1. V was clipped by 3 bases and J by 6 bases; unmatched bases: 5. The CDR3 consists of 14 residues. Germline V gene data show CDR1 as MNHEY and CDR2 as SMNVEV (reference sequence). The chain's CDR3 is CASSLGGTGVEQYF. CDR3 bases: TGTGCCAGCAGTTTGGGTGGGACAGGGGTCGAGCAGTACTTC.

The chain couples TRBV5-6 to TRBJ2-5; D call uncertain. Germline CDR1 SGHDT, CDR2 YYEEEE. The CDR3 spans 15 residues. V was pared by 4 bases and J by 0 bases, with 13 bases between. CDR3 residues: CASSLRSSYQETQYF. CDR3 DNA: TGTGCCAGCAGCCTACGCTCCTCGTACCAAGAGACCCAGTACTTC.

The chain employs TRBV19 and TRBJ1-2; the D gene is possibly TRBD1 (5 bases). V was pared by 7 bases and J by 1 base, with 28 bases between. Germline V gene sequence: CDR1 LNHDA, CDR2 SQIVND (reference sequence). The CDR3 spans 19 residues. The CDR3 DNA reads as TGTGCCAGTAAGGTCCTCTCGGGGACTGGCCGTAAGTTTAACTATGGCTACACCTTC. Protein sequence: CASKVLSGTGRKFNYGYTF.

The chain carries TRBV3-1 (or the pseudogene TRBV3-2) and TRBJ2-5; 8 bases are shared with TRBD2. The V gene's germline CDR1 is LGHDT and CDR2 YNNKEL (reference sequence). The length of the CDR3 is 15 residues. J was trimmed by 3 bases and V by 3 bases; bases with no gene match: 6. CDR3 bases: TGTGCCAGCAGCCACCTTAGCGGGAAAAAAGAGACCCAGTACTTC. Translation: CASSHLSGKKETQYF.

This clone was detected only once. DNA of the CDR3: TGCAGTGCTAGTCAGACCCCCGGGACAGGAGAGACCCAGTACTTC. Its protein is CSASQTPGTGETQYF. The rearrangement uses TRBV20-1 and TRBJ2-5, with TRBD1 identical over 8 bases. This CDR3 is 15 amino acids long. V lost 3 bases and J lost 4; bases outside the gene matches: 10. Germline lookup yields CDR1 DFQATT and CDR2 SNEGSKA (reference sequence).